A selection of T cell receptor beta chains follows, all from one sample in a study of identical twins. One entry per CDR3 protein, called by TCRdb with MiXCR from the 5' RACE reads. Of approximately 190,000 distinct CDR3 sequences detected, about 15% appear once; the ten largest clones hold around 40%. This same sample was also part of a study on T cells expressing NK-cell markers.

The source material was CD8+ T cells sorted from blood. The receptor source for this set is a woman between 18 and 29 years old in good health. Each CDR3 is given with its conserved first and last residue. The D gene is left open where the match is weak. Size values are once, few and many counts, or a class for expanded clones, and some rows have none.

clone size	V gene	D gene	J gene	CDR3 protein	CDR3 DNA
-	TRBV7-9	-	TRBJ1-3	CASSLDGDGGNTIYF	TGTGCCAGCAGCTTAGATGGGGACGGTGGAAACACCATATATTTT
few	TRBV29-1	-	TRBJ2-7	CSVETSRGSNLLEQYF	TGCAGCGTTGAAACATCGCGCGGTTCAAATCTTCTCGAGCAGTACTTC
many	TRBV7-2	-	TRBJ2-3	CASSQRDTQYF	TGTGCCAGCAGCCAAAGAGATACGCAGTATTTT
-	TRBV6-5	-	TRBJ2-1	CASSSGTENNEQFF	TGTGCCAGCAGTTCGGGGACTGAAAACAATGAGCAGTTCTTC
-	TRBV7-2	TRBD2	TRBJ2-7	CASSFYGGTSYEQYF	TGTGCCAGCAGCTTCTACGGGGGGACCTCCTACGAGCAGTACTTC
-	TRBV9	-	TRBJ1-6	CASSSGATNSPLHF	TGTGCCAGCAGCTCGGGTGCGACTAATTCACCCCTCCACTTT
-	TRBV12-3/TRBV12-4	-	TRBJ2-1	CASSYSTLYNEQFF	TGTGCCAGCAGTTACTCGACATTGTACAATGAGCAGTTCTTC
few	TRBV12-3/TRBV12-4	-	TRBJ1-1	CASRQAHREAFF	TGTGCCAGCAGACAGGCACATCGCGAAGCTTTCTTT
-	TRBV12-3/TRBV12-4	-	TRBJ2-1	CASSFSHGSYNEQFF	TGTGCCAGCAGTTTTTCACACGGCTCCTACAATGAGCAGTTCTTC
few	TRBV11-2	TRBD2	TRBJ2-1	CASSLEHMDVSGGMAFF	TGTGCCAGCAGCTTAGAACATATGGATGTGAGCGGGGGGATGGCGTTCTTC
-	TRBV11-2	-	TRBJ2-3	CASSFLRGSRDTQYF	TGTGCCAGCAGCTTTTTAAGGGGGTCGCGAGATACGCAGTATTTT
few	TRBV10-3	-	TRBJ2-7	CAISGGLVSYEQYF	TGTGCCATCAGTGGCGGGTTAGTTTCCTACGAGCAGTACTTC
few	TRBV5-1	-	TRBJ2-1	CASSFSKTYNEQFF	TGCGCCAGCAGCTTCTCCAAAACCTACAATGAGCAGTTCTTC
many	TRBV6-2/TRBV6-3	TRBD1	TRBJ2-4	CASSYRDRDIQYF	TGTGCCAGCAGTTACCGGGACAGGGACATTCAGTACTTC
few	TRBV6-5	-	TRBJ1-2	CASSYSPRDNNYGYTF	TGTGCCAGCAGTTACTCCCCCCGGGACAACAACTATGGCTACACCTTC
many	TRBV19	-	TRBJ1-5	CASSIGNQPQHF	TGTGCCAGTAGTATTGGAAATCAGCCCCAGCATTTT
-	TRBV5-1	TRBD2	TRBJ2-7	CASSHPSGGAYEQYF	TGCGCCAGCAGCCATCCTAGCGGGGGGGCTTACGAGCAGTACTTC
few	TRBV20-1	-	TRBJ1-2	CSARDLDPESYGYTF	TGCAGTGCTAGAGATTTGGACCCCGAATCGTATGGCTACACCTTC
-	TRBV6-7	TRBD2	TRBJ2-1	CASSYASGGSPVRDEQFF	TGTGCCAGCAGTTACGCTAGCGGGGGGTCTCCTGTCAGGGATGAGCAGTTCTTC
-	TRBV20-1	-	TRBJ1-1	CSARRVAARTEAFF	TGCAGTGCTAGACGGGTCGCGGCGCGTACTGAAGCTTTCTTT
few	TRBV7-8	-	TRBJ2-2	CASRPREGTGELFF	TGTGCCAGCCGGCCCCGGGAAGGAACCGGGGAGCTGTTTTTT
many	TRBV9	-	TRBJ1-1	CASSASGTGTEAFF	TGTGCCAGCAGCGCGTCAGGGACGGGCACTGAAGCTTTCTTT
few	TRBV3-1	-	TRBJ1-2	CASSHMTEQGSHYGYTF	TGTGCCAGCAGCCATATGACCGAACAGGGATCGCACTATGGCTACACCTTC
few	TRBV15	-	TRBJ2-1	CATSRSGFAYNEQFF	TGTGCCACCAGCAGATCGGGATTTGCCTACAATGAGCAGTTCTTC
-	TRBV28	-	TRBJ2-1	CASSSRASSYNEQFF	TGTGCCAGCAGTTCTCGGGCAAGCTCCTACAATGAGCAGTTCTTC